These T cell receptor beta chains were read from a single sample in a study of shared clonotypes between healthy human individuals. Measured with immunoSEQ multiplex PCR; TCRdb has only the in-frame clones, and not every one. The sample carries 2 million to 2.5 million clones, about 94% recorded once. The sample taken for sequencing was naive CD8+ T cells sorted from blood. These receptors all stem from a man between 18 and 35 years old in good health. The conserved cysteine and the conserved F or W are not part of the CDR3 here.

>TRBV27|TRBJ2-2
ASRGLAADTGELF
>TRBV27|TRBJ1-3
ASTSLSPGGAGGNTIY
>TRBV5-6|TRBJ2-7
ASRGQGGHEQY
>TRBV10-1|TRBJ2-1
ASRGDSPEQF
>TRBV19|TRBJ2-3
ASSAKDLAYQSTDTQY
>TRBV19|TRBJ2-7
ASSIDYSNSYEQY
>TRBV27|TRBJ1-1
ASSFGATNTEAF
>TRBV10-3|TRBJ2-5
ASRRDHTQETQY
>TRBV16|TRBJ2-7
ASSQSRGGSLEQY
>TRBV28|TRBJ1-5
ASSLRQDYYSNQPQH
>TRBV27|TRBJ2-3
ASSHDGTGDTQY
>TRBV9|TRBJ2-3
ASSVNRDRGGTDTQY
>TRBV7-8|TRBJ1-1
ASSLPPTGMENTEAF
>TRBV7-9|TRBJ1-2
ASSLEGTAYGYT
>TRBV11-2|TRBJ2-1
ASSPGRNGNNEQF
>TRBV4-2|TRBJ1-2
ASSQDPGTAGDYT
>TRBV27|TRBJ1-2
ASSPIGLLLAGYT
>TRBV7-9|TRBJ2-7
ASSPSSGGYEQY
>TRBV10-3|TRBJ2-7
AISPARPYEQY
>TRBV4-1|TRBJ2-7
ASSQSGDYEQY
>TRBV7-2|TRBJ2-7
ATRVGEGLPYEQY
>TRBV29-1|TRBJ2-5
SVLSGGQQETQY
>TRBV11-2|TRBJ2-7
ASSFIALYHNEQY
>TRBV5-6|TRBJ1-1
ASSLTATPTEAF
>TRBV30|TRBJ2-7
AWTTPGTPTYEQY
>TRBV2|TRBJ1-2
ASAGSGAYGYT
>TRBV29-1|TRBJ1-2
SVMTGVDYT
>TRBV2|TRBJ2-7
ASRQSYEQY
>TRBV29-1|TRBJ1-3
SVEDVPSGNTIY
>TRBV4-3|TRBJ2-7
ASSQGGGGAYEQY
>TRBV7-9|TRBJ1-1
ASSPMGGTEAF
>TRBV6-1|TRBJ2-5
ASSEADRVQETQY
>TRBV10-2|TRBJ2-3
ASSPTSVLDTQY
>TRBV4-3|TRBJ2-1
ASSQDAGVSYNEQF
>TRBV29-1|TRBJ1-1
SVGPGQKNTEAF
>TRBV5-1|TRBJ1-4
ASGDGINEKLF
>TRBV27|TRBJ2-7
ASSPRSSYEQY
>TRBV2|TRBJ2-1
ASSVAGGLPYNEQF
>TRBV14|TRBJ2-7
ASHDRQGILYEQY
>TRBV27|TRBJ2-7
ASSFGGSYEQY
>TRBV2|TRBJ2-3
ASRGQGGTDTQY
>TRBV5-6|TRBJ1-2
ASSWGDSSYGYT
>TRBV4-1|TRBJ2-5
ASSQDYRTSGAGGGTQY
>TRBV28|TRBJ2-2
ASSGGSSNTGELF
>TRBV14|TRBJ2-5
ASSQGRDPRETQY
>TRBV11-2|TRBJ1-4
ASSSTATNEKLF
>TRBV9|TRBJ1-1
ASSPEGTGYTEAF
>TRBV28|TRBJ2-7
ASSRLGLASYEQY
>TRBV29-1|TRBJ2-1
SVEKLVSYNEQF
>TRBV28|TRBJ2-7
ATERAGSYEQY
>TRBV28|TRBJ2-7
ASSFGGQYSYEQY
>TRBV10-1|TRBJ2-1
ASSGGLAGAPNNEQF
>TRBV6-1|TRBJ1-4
ASRRNNEKLF
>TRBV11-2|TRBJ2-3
ASSLAAAGTDTQY
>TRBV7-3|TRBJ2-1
ASSVSGDNEQF